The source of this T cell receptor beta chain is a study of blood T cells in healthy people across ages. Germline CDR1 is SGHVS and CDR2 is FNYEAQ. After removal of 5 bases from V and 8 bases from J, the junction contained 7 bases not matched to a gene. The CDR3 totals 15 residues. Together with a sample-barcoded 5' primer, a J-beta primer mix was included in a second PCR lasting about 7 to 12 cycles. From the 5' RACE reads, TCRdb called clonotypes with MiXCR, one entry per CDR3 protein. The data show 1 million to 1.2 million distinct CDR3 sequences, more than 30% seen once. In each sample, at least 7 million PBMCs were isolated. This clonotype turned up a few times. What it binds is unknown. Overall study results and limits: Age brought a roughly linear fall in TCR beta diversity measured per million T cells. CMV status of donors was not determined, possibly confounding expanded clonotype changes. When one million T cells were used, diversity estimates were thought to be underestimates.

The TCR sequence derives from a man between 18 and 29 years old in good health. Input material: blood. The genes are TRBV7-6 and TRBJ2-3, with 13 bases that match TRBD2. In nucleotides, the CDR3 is TGTGCCAGCAGCCCACTAGCGGGGGGGCCTACTACGCAGTATTTT. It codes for CASSPLAGGPTTQYF.